These 15 T cell receptor beta chains originate from one sample sequenced in a study of persistence of HIV-infected CD4 T cells. The stimulus was an HIV-1 Gag 15-mer peptide pool, about 1 ug/peptide/mL. Memory cells lacking CD40L and CD69 with high CD45RO were sorted. Sequencing used immunoSEQ version 4 in survey mode. Data came from immunoSEQ multiplex PCR; TCRdb stores just in-frame clones and leaves some out. The table shows about 60,000 clones, with approximately 75% occurring only once. Their recognized antigens are unknown. The source was CD4+ T cells sorted from PBMCs after approximately 19-hour stimulation, collected from a patient who received antiretroviral therapy. The origin of the receptors is an adult man with HIV who was CMV-seropositive.

V gene TRBV19 combines with J gene TRBJ2-2; D may be TRBD2 (6 bases). Per germline, CDR1 LNHDA and CDR2 SQIVND (reference sequence). The CDR3 covers 16 residues. With 4 bases removed from V and 5 bases from J, the gap between germline ends came to 17 bases. CDR3 coding DNA: TGTGCCAGTAGTAATTGGAGGGGCGCGGGAACCGGGGAGCTGTTTTTT. It is translated as CASSNWRGAGTGELFF.

This clone showed up just a few times. This chain joins TRBV28 and TRBJ1-5; no firm D call. This CDR3 has 15 residues. Trimming removed 3 bases from V and 1 base from J, with 10 bases in between. The germline V gene has CDR1 MDHEN and CDR2 SYDVKM. CDR3 DNA: TGTGCCAGCAGTTTGTTAACTTCGAGCAATCAGCCCCAGCATTTT. Its translation is CASSLLTSSNQPQHF.

The gene calls are TRBV5-1 and TRBJ1-1; no firm D call. The germline CDR1 and CDR2 sequences are SGHRS and YFSETQ. Trimming stripped 0 bases from V and 1 base from J, with 7 bases between. The CDR3 sequence is 14 residues long. CDR3 sequence reads: CASSLGSANTEAFF. As DNA, the CDR3 is TGCGCCAGCAGCTTGGGCTCGGCGAACACTGAAGCTTTCTTT.

The chain links TRBV2 to TRBJ1-6, with TRBD1 matching over 7 bases. CDR3 size: 13 residues. V was pared by 4 bases and J by 11 bases, with 5 bases of the junction left unmatched. CDR1 is SNHLY and CDR2 is FYNNEI in the germline V gene. Here the CDR3 reads CASSVGQDAPLHF. CDR3 nucleotides: TGTGCCAGCAGTGTTGGACAGGACGCACCCCTCCACTTT.

The gene calls are TRBV28 and TRBJ2-7; 13 bases match TRBD2. Germline trimming cut 5 bases from V and 2 bases from J; bases unmatched to any gene: 3. This CDR3 comprises 15 residues. Per the germline V gene, CDR1 is MDHEN and CDR2 is SYDVKM. Here the CDR3 DNA reads TGTGCCAGCAGTCCCACTAGCGGGGGGGCCTACGAGCAGTACTTC. Its protein product is CASSPTSGGAYEQYF. The full variable domain, with the rest looked up from reference TRBV28 and TRBJ2-7, is DVKVTQSSRYLVKRTGEKVFLECVQDMDHENMFWYRQDPGLGLRLIYFSYDVKMKEKGDIPEGYSVSREKKERFSLILESASTNQTSMYLCASSPTSGGAYEQYFGPGTRLTVT.

This clone has more than one count but fewer than ten. This sequence joins TRBV29-1 and TRBJ1-2, with D uncertain. This CDR3 region has 12 residues. With 3 bases removed from V and 4 bases from J, the gap between germline ends came to 9 bases. Germline-derived CDR1 and CDR2 are SQVTM and ANQGSEA. Here the CDR3 reads CSVEGNSYGYTF. CDR3 in DNA: TGCAGCGTTGAGGGGAATAGCTATGGCTACACCTTC. Using reference TRBV29-1 and TRBJ1-2 for the parts outside the CDR3, the full variable domain is SAVISQKPSRDICQRGTSLTIQCQVDSQVTMMFWYRQQPGQSLTLIATANQGSEATYESGFVIDKFPISRPNLTFSTLTVSNMSPEDSSIYLCSVEGNSYGYTFGSGTRLTVV.

The rearrangement links TRBV2 to TRBJ2-4, with a tentative D call TRBD1 (6 bases). V lost 10 bases to trimming and J lost 10 bases, with 17 bases between them. Germline V gene data show CDR1 as SNHLY and CDR2 as FYNNEI. The CDR3 sequence is 12 residues long. CDR3 amino acids: CATSRDKHIQYF. The CDR3 region has the DNA TGTGCCACCTCCCGGGACAAGCATATTCAGTACTTC. Drawing the rest from reference TRBV2 and TRBJ2-4, the complete variable domain is EPEVTQTPSHQVTQMGQEVILRCVPISNHLYFYWYRQILGQKVEFLVSFYNNEISEKSEIFDDQFSVERPDGSNFTLKIRSTKLEDSAMYFCATSRDKHIQYFGAGTRLSVL.

The chain couples TRBV6-5 to TRBJ2-6; D possibly matches TRBD1 or TRBD2 (6 bases each). Trimming pared 7 bases from V and 0 bases from J, leaving 10 bases between. CDR1 is MNHEY, CDR2 SVGAGI, per germline. This CDR3 region has 15 residues. This CDR3 is CASKGGYSGANVLTF. CDR3 DNA: TGTGCCAGCAAGGGGGGTTACTCTGGGGCCAACGTCCTGACTTTC.

The chain employs TRBV7-6 and TRBJ1-6; D remains ambiguous. Trimming left V 5 bases short and J 4 bases short, with 15 bases between. Germline V gene data show CDR1 as SGHVS and CDR2 as FNYEAQ. The CDR3 is made up of 16 amino acids. CDR3 DNA: TGTGCCAGCAGCCGCCAGGCTCCGGGGTATAATTCACCCCTCCACTTT. Amino acid sequence: CASSRQAPGYNSPLHF.

The chain uses TRBV5-1 and TRBJ2-2, with no clear D. Per the germline V gene, CDR1 is SGHRS and CDR2 is YFSETQ. V was clipped by 5 bases and J by 7 bases, with 15 bases between them. This CDR3 has 14 residues. The CDR3 nucleotides are TGCGCCAGCAGTGTGATGGGCGATGGCGGGGAGCTGTTTTTT. Encoded protein: CASSVMGDGGELFF.

This chain uses TRBV7-9 with TRBJ2-1; 7 bases match TRBD2. This CDR3 region has 13 residues. Trimming removed 5 bases from V and 7 bases from J; junction bases left unmatched: 5. The germline CDR1 and CDR2 sequences are SEHNR and FQNEAQ (reference sequence). The CDR3: CASSHSGGNEQFF. CDR3 DNA sequence: TGTGCCAGCAGCCATTCGGGGGGTAATGAGCAGTTCTTC.

This chain connects TRBV6-5 to TRBJ2-7; D tentatively reads TRBD1 or TRBD2 (5 bases each). CDR1 and CDR2 (germline): MNHEY, SVGAGI. The CDR3 is made up of 16 amino acids. Trimming removed 0 bases from V and 3 bases from J, with 15 bases in between. CDR3 sequence (DNA): TGTGCCAGCAGTTACTCGAGGGCAGGGAAGGGCTACGAGCAGTACTTC. Protein: CASSYSRAGKGYEQYF.

This rearrangement joins TRBV11-2 to TRBJ1-3; D unresolved. Trimming shortened V by 1 base and J by 4 bases, and 8 bases separated the two germline ends. The CDR3 is 14 residues long. CDR1 is SGHAT and CDR2 is FQNNGV in the germline V gene. CDR3 coding DNA: TGTGCCAGCAGCTTAGGGGGTTACGGAAACACCATATATTTT. Translating gives CASSLGGYGNTIYF.

CDR3 sequence reads: CASSSGNEKLFF. For the CDR3, the DNA is TGCGCCAGCAGCTCCGGTAATGAAAAACTGTTTTTT. V is TRBV5-1 and J is TRBJ1-4; no reliable D call. The CDR3 contains 12 residues. Trimming pared 3 bases from V and 4 bases from J, leaving 4 bases between. The germline CDR1 and CDR2 sequences are SGHRS and YFSETQ.

The chain has TRBV18 and TRBJ2-1; TRBD2 matches 8 bases. The CDR3 consists of 14 residues. The V and J ends lost 5 bases and 5 bases, in that order; junction bases with no gene match: 5. Germline CDR1 is KGHSH and CDR2 is LQKENI. In nucleotides, the CDR3 is TGTGCCAGCTCAGGACTAGCAGGTCACAATGAGCAGTTCTTC. It translates to CASSGLAGHNEQFF.